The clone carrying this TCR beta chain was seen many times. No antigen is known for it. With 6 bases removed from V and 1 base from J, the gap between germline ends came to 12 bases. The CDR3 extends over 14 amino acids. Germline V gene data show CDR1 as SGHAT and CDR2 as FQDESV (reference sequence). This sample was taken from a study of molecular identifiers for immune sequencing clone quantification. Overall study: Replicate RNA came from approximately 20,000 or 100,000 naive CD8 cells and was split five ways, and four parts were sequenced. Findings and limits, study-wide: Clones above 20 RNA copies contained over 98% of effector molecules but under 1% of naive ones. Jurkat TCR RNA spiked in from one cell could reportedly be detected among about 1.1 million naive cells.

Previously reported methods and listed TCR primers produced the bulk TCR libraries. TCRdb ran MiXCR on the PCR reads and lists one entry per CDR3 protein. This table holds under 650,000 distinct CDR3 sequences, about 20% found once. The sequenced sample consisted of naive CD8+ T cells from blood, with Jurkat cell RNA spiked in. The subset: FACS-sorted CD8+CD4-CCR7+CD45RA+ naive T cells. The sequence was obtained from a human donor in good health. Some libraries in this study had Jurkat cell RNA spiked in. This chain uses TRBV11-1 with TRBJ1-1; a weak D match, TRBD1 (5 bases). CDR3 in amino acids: CASSYWDANTEAFF. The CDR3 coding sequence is TGTGCCAGCAGTTACTGGGACGCGAACACTGAAGCTTTCTTT.